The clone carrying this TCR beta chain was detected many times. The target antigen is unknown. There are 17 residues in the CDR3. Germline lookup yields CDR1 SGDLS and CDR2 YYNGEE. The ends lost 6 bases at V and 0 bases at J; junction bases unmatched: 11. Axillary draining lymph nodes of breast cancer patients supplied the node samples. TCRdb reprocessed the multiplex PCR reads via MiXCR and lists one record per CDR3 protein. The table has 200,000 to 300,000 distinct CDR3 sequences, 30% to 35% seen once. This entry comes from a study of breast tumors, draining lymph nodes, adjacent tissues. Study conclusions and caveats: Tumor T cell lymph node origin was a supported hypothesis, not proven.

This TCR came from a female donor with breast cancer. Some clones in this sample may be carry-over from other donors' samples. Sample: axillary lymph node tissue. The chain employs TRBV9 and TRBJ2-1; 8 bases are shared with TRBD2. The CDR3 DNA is TGTGCCAGCAACTCTGGAGCGGGAGTCAACTCCTACAATGAGCAGTTCTTC. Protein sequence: CASNSGAGVNSYNEQFF.